One and the same sample provided the 8 T cell receptor beta chains below, sequenced in a study of early T cells in non-severe SARS-CoV-2 infection. TCRdb analysed the 5' RACE reads with MiXCR anew, one entry per CDR3 protein. Of around 40,000 distinct CDR3 sequences in the sample, 5.5% to 7% were seen once. The material sequenced was whole blood. All receptors come from an adult who was a healthcare worker with PCR-confirmed SARS-CoV-2 infection or an uninfected control (not recorded which).

The rearrangement uses TRBV30 and TRBJ2-7; 7 positions agree with TRBD1. V was pared by 4 bases and J by 4 bases, with 7 bases of the junction left unmatched. Germline CDR1 reads GTSNPN; CDR2 reads SVGIG (reference sequence). CDR3 size: 13 residues. The CDR3 loop reads CAWTGDRTYEQYF. The DNA of the CDR3 is TGTGCCTGGACCGGGGACAGAACTTACGAGCAGTACTTC.

In this sample, this clonotype turned up many times. This chain joins TRBV24-1 and TRBJ2-5; D gene unclear. The CDR3 is 16 residues long. Germline V gene data show CDR1 as KGHDR and CDR2 as SFDVKD. Trimming removed 3 bases from V and 4 bases from J, with 17 bases in between. CDR3 in amino acids: CATSDPSPMHRETQYF. The CDR3 DNA sequence: TGTGCCACCAGTGATCCCTCCCCGATGCACCGAGAGACCCAGTACTTC.

This clonotype was seen ten or more times. The chain employs TRBV6-1 and TRBJ2-3; D is unresolved. The germline gives CDR1 MNHNS, CDR2 SASEGT. CDR3 size: 16 residues. The germline V and J ends were trimmed by 1 base and 2 bases, with 13 bases remaining between them. CDR3 bases: TGTGCCAGCAGTGAAGGTTTTTACGAAAACACAGATACGCAGTATTTT. Amino acids: CASSEGFYENTDTQYF.

This clonotype is labeled medium-sized. The V call is TRBV7-9, the J call TRBJ2-4; a weak D match, TRBD2 (5 bases). CDR1 SEHNR and CDR2 FQNEAQ come from the germline V gene (reference sequence). V shed 1 base and J shed 2 bases, with 12 bases lying between them. The CDR3 covers 16 residues. Written as DNA, the CDR3 is TGTGCCAGCAGCTTAGGTGCGGGTACAACCAAAAACATTCAGTACTTC. This translates into CASSLGAGTTKNIQYF.

The V and J genes are TRBV18 and TRBJ2-5, with D unclear. Germline CDR1 and CDR2: KGHSH and LQKENI. The CDR3 spans 13 residues. The germline V and J ends were trimmed by 2 bases and 5 bases, with 9 bases remaining between them. The CDR3 region has the DNA TGTGCCAGCTCACCAATTGATGGGGAGACCCAGTACTTC. Protein sequence: CASSPIDGETQYF.

The genes are TRBV29-1 and TRBJ2-2; 7 positions agree with TRBD2. CDR3 length: 12 amino acids. Germline loops: CDR1 SQVTM, CDR2 ANQGSEA. J lost 6 bases, V lost 8 bases, and 6 bases had no gene match. The CDR3 sequence: CSSGGASGELFF. CDR3 DNA: TGCAGCTCGGGGGGAGCATCCGGGGAGCTGTTTTTT.

This clonotype showed up many times. The chain uses TRBV7-8 and TRBJ2-1; D perhaps matches TRBD1 (6 bases). Trimming shortened V by 5 bases and J by 0 bases, and 11 bases separated the two germline ends. Germline values: CDR1 SGHVS, CDR2 FQNEAQ. CDR3 size: 15 residues. Here the CDR3 DNA reads TGTGCCAGCAGCCTAGGACAGTACTCCTACAATGAGCAGTTCTTC. It codes for CASSLGQYSYNEQFF.

This clonotype was seen a handful of times. The chain employs TRBV28 and TRBJ2-1, with 7 bases fitting TRBD1. From germline, CDR1 is MDHEN and CDR2 SYDVKM. V shed 3 bases, J shed 0 bases, and the junction held 20 bases outside the gene matches. This CDR3 contains 21 residues. CDR3 region: CASSLGSIDRARLGSYNEQFF. CDR3 bases: TGTGCCAGCAGTTTGGGTAGTATAGACAGGGCAAGGCTTGGCTCCTACAATGAGCAGTTCTTC. Full variable domain (outside the CDR3, taken from reference TRBV28 and TRBJ2-1): DVKVTQSSRYLVKRTGEKVFLECVQDMDHENMFWYRQDPGLGLRLIYFSYDVKMKEKGDIPEGYSVSREKKERFSLILESASTNQTSMYLCASSLGSIDRARLGSYNEQFFGPGTRLTVL.